These T cell receptor beta chains were read from a single sample in a study of blood T cells in healthy people across ages. In TCRdb, the 5' RACE reads were re-called with MiXCR into one record per CDR3 protein. The sample has over 700,000 distinct CDR3 sequences, 25% seen once. The same data also contributed to another study, on T cells of mothers and their children.

The sequencing sample was made of blood. The receptors originated from a boy younger than 18 in good health. Both conserved end residues are part of each CDR3. A D gene is named only where the DNA matches it firmly. Size is stated for part of the rows, as once, few or many counts, or as a class when the clone is expanded.

cdr3_nt,cdr3_aa,d_call,clone_size,v_call,j_call
TGTGCCAGCAGCTTAGCCCCCCCAGGGTTCGGAGCCAAAAACATTCAGTACTTC,CASSLAPPGFGAKNIQYF,-,-,TRBV13,TRBJ2-4
TGTGCCAGCAGCCAAGTGCGGGACTACTACAATGAGCAGTTCTTC,CASSQVRDYYNEQFF,TRBD2,few,TRBV4-2,TRBJ2-1
TGTGCCAGCAGCAACCGCGGGGGCAGGACAGATACGCAGTATTTT,CASSNRGGRTDTQYF,-,-,TRBV12-3/TRBV12-4,TRBJ2-3
TGTGCCAGCAGTTTACTCCTCGGCGGGGAACTGTTTTTT,CASSLLLGGELFF,-,few,TRBV12-3/TRBV12-4,TRBJ1-4
TGTGCCATCAGGGGGACAGGAGAGACCCAGTACTTC,CAIRGTGETQYF,TRBD1,few,TRBV10-3,TRBJ2-5
TGTGCTAGTGGTCAAATGTACGGTAGGACAGATAATGAAAAACTGTTTTTT,CASGQMYGRTDNEKLFF,-,-,TRBV12-5,TRBJ1-4
TGTGCCAGCAGCTTGGCCTATAATTCCTACGAGCAGTACTTC,CASSLAYNSYEQYF,-,-,TRBV7-3,TRBJ2-7
TGTGCCAGCAGTTACTCTTGGGCGCCAGGGGAAGAGACCCAGTACTTC,CASSYSWAPGEETQYF,-,few,TRBV6-2/TRBV6-3,TRBJ2-5
TGTGCCACCAGTGATTTGGTTAGCGGGAGTATGGATGAGCAGTTCTTC,CATSDLVSGSMDEQFF,TRBD2,few,TRBV24-1,TRBJ2-1
TGCAGTGCTAGAGGGGGGAACGACAACGAGCAGTACTTC,CSARGGNDNEQYF,-,-,TRBV20-1,TRBJ2-7
TGTGCCAGCAGCTTAACGGGGACTACCTACGAGCAGTACTTC,CASSLTGTTYEQYF,TRBD2,many,TRBV5-1,TRBJ2-7
TGCGCCAGCAGCTTGGTGGGACAGCCCACAGATACGCAGTATTTT,CASSLVGQPTDTQYF,TRBD1,once,TRBV5-1,TRBJ2-3
TGTGCCAGCAGCTCCCATAGCAATCAGCCCCAGCATTTT,CASSSHSNQPQHF,-,few,TRBV7-9,TRBJ1-5
TGTGCCAGCAGTACAAACAGCCCGGGACTAGCGGGGACCGGGGAGCTGTTTTTT,CASSTNSPGLAGTGELFF,TRBD2,-,TRBV12-3/TRBV12-4,TRBJ2-2
TGTGCCAGCAGTACCGGACAGAGGTTCGAGCAGTACTTC,CASSTGQRFEQYF,-,few,TRBV6-5,TRBJ2-7
TGTGCCACCCCAGGGACAGGGGTGAATTCACCCCTCCACTTT,CATPGTGVNSPLHF,TRBD1,-,TRBV7-2,TRBJ1-6
TGTGCCAGCAGTCCCTCCCCGAACACCGGGGAGCTGTTTTTT,CASSPSPNTGELFF,-,-,TRBV6-5,TRBJ2-2
TGTGCCAGCAGCGTAGGTCCAGCGGGAGAATTCAAAGATACGCAGTATTTT,CASSVGPAGEFKDTQYF,TRBD2,-,TRBV9,TRBJ2-3
TGCAGTGCTAGTACGACAGGGCGGGAGACCCAGTACTTC,CSASTTGRETQYF,TRBD1,-,TRBV20-1,TRBJ2-5
TGTGCCAGCAGTTTAAGGGAGGCCCAGTACTTC,CASSLREAQYF,-,few,TRBV28,TRBJ2-5
TGTGCCACTGTAGGGGGGGTGAACTATGGCTACACCTTC,CATVGGVNYGYTF,-,few,TRBV6-6,TRBJ1-2
TGTGCCAGCAGCCAAGTGCTCTACAATGAGCAGTTCTTC,CASSQVLYNEQFF,-,many,TRBV14,TRBJ2-1
TGCAGCGTAGCGAGGGCCGGAACTAATGAAAAACTGTTTTTT,CSVARAGTNEKLFF,-,-,TRBV29-1,TRBJ1-4
TGTGCCAGCACGCCTCTACCGGACAGCCAAGAGACCCAGTACTTC,CASTPLPDSQETQYF,-,-,TRBV28,TRBJ2-5
TGTGCCAGCAGTTACTCGGGACAGGGGGGGACCTACGAGCAGTACTTC,CASSYSGQGGTYEQYF,TRBD1,few,TRBV6-5,TRBJ2-7
TGTGCCAGCAGCCGGATCGAGGGTAACATCGAGCAGTACTTC,CASSRIEGNIEQYF,-,-,TRBV7-9,TRBJ2-7
TGTGCCAGCGCGAGGGCGGGCGCAGATACGCAGTATTTT,CASARAGADTQYF,-,-,TRBV9,TRBJ2-3
TGTGCCACCAGTGAGCGGGAGGAGTCCACAGATACGCAGTATTTT,CATSEREESTDTQYF,TRBD2,-,TRBV24-1,TRBJ2-3
TGTGCCAGCTCACCACAGGGGCCGTTCGACTATGGCTACACCTTC,CASSPQGPFDYGYTF,-,few,TRBV18,TRBJ1-2
TGCAGCGTTGGCTTGACAGGGTGGGATGCAACTAATGAAAAACTGTTTTTT,CSVGLTGWDATNEKLFF,TRBD1,-,TRBV29-1,TRBJ1-4
TGTGCCAGCAGCTTGTGGTATGTCTACAATGAGCAGTTCTTC,CASSLWYVYNEQFF,-,-,TRBV5-5,TRBJ2-1
TGTGCCAGCAGTTTATTTGGTATAGGGATGGCAGGCCTAATCCAGCAGTACTTC,CASSLFGIGMAGLIQQYF,-,few,TRBV28,TRBJ2-7
TGCGCCAGCAGCTTGCGACCACTAGCGGGAGTGTTAGATACGCAGTATTTT,CASSLRPLAGVLDTQYF,TRBD2,few,TRBV5-1,TRBJ2-3